Each of the 21 T cell receptor beta chains below was sequenced from the same sample in a study of blood T cell repertoires in COVID-19. Assay: immunoSEQ multiplex PCR; the TCRdb copy retains only in-frame clones and omits some. The sample contains around 60,000 clones, approximately 88% of which appear only once. Material for sequencing was peripheral blood. The receptor set was obtained from a man aged 45-65 years with active COVID-19.

A word on this clone: One end of the junction does not line up with germline, which may come from a read error. CDR3 residues: CASSSNAGQGGRMDF. DNA of the CDR3: TGTGCCAGCAGCTCAAACGCGGGACAGGGGGGTAGGATGGACTTC. The rearrangement uses TRBV7-9 and TRBJ2-5; 11 positions agree with TRBD1. The CDR3 covers 15 residues. The germline CDR1 and CDR2 sequences are SEHNR and FQNEAQ (reference sequence). Supplemented by reference TRBV7-9 and TRBJ2-5, the full variable domain reads DTGVSQNPRHKITKRGQNVTFRCDPISEHNRLYWYRQTLGQGPEFLTYFQNEAQLEKSRLLSDRFSAERPKGSFSTLEIQRTEQGDSAMYLCASSSNAGQGGRMDFGPGTRLLVL.

This chain uses TRBV7-9 with TRBJ1-1; D unresolved. Germline V gene lookup returns CDR1 SEHNR and CDR2 FQNEAQ (reference sequence). The CDR3 extends over 14 amino acids. The V end lost 4 bases, the J end lost 1 base, and 10 bases lay between the germline ends. The CDR3 region is CASSSLEGNTEAFF. The DNA for the CDR3 is TGTGCCAGCAGCTCACTCGAGGGGAACACTGAAGCTTTCTTT.

V usage is TRBV27 and J usage is TRBJ2-3; no clear D. V gave up 5 bases and J gave up 4 bases, with 13 bases separating them. The germline V gene has CDR1 MNHEY and CDR2 SMNVEV (reference sequence). The CDR3 consists of 14 residues. CDR3 sequence reads: CASSLKVAADTQYF. CDR3 coding DNA: TGTGCCAGCAGTCTGAAGGTAGCCGCAGATACGCAGTATTTT.

The chain joins TRBV2 to TRBJ2-2, with a tentative D call TRBD1 (6 bases). Trimming cost V 10 bases and J 7 bases, with 16 bases left between them. Per the germline V gene, CDR1 is SNHLY and CDR2 is FYNNEI. The CDR3 has 13 amino acids. CDR3 residues: CATRPGVYGELFF. DNA of the CDR3: TGTGCCACCAGACCAGGGGTTTACGGGGAGCTGTTTTTT.

The chain employs TRBV7-2 and TRBJ1-1, with 8 bases fitting TRBD1. The length of the CDR3 is 15 residues. The V segment lost 5 bases and the J segment 5 bases; nucleotides outside the gene matches: 10. The V gene's germline CDR1 is SGHTA and CDR2 FQGNSA. The CDR3 DNA sequence: TGTGCCAGCAGCGTAAGTCAGGGGGCAGGTACTGAAGCTTTCTTT. Protein product: CASSVSQGAGTEAFF.

The gene calls are TRBV13 and TRBJ2-2; TRBD1 agrees at 7 bases. V lost 4 bases to trimming and J lost 7 bases; unmatched junction nucleotides: 12. The CDR3 spans 16 residues. The germline CDR1 and CDR2 sequences are PRHDT and FYEKMQ (reference sequence). The CDR3 here is CASSSGQAFEHGELFF. The CDR3 DNA sequence: TGTGCCAGCAGCTCAGGACAGGCATTTGAGCACGGGGAGCTGTTTTTT.

The V and J genes are TRBV5-4 and TRBJ2-1; TRBD2 aligns across 12 bases. The germline V gene has CDR1 SGHNT and CDR2 YYREEE (reference sequence). The V and J ends lost 4 bases and 6 bases, in that order; junction bases with no gene match: 5. The CDR3 covers 15 residues. This CDR3 is CASSEAGLAGNEQFF. The CDR3 nucleotides are TGTGCCAGCAGCGAGGCGGGACTAGCGGGCAATGAGCAGTTCTTC.

The chain links TRBV5-6 to TRBJ2-3, with 7 bases lining up with TRBD2. The CDR3 runs to 16 residues. Germline CDR1 SGHDT, CDR2 YYEEEE. Trimming removed 2 bases from V and 1 base from J; junction bases left unmatched: 7. CDR3: CASSLLLAARTDTQYF. The CDR3 bases are TGTGCCAGCAGCTTACTCCTAGCGGCACGCACAGATACGCAGTATTTT.

The chain combines TRBV7-9 with TRBJ2-3; D is possibly TRBD1 (6 bases). Trimming took off 5 bases at V and 0 bases at J, with 15 bases between the two ends. This CDR3 has 16 residues. In germline, CDR1 is SEHNR, CDR2 FQNEAQ (reference sequence). The CDR3 is CASSNGLRGSTDTQYF. For the CDR3, the DNA is TGTGCCAGCAGCAATGGATTGAGGGGGAGCACAGATACGCAGTATTTT.

J is TRBJ2-7 and V is TRBV14; D is possibly TRBD1 (6 bases). Germline V gene lookup returns CDR1 SGHDN and CDR2 FVKESK. Trimming took 4 bases from V and 0 from J, leaving 10 bases between them. The CDR3 totals 14 residues. In DNA form, the CDR3 reads TGTGCCAGCAGCCGGGGGCCCATCTCCTACGAGCAGTACTTC. Amino acids: CASSRGPISYEQYF.

The chain combines TRBV11-2 with TRBJ2-5; 7 nucleotides align to TRBD1. CDR3 length: 15 residues. The J segment lost 2 bases and the V segment lost 6 bases, leaving 9 bases of the junction unmatched. The germline V gene has CDR1 SGHAT and CDR2 FQNNGV. CDR3 loop: CASSLTSGQQETQYF. The CDR3 nucleotides are TGTGCCAGCAGTCTAACCTCGGGACAGCAAGAGACCCAGTACTTC.

This chain links TRBV4-1 with TRBJ2-7; 10 bases line up with TRBD2. V shed 1 base and J 4 bases; nucleotides not matched to a gene: 4. Germline CDR1 MGHRA, CDR2 YSYEKL. The CDR3 sequence is 15 residues long. In nucleotides, the CDR3 is TGCGCCAGCAGCCAAGCGAGCGGGGGGGTGTACGAGCAGTACTTC. It specifies CASSQASGGVYEQYF.

V is TRBV10-3 and J is TRBJ2-1, with 9 bases aligning to TRBD1. Germline assignment: CDR1 ENHRY and CDR2 SYGVKD. The CDR3 runs to 14 residues. With V trimmed by 3 bases and J by 7 bases, 4 bases remained unmatched. CDR3 DNA: TGTGCCATCAGTGAAGTGGGACAGGGAAATGAGCAGTTCTTC. Translation gives CAISEVGQGNEQFF.

The J gene is TRBJ1-6, the V gene TRBV6-6, with TRBD1 identical over 7 bases. From germline, CDR1 is MNHNY and CDR2 SVGAGI (reference sequence). The V gene end was trimmed by 4 bases and the J gene end by 7 bases; junction bases not matched to a gene: 7. The CDR3 length is 15 residues. Written as DNA, the CDR3 is TGTGCCAGCAGTTGGAGACAGGGTGGCAATTCACCCCTCCACTTT. Amino acid sequence: CASSWRQGGNSPLHF.

V usage is TRBV6-2 or TRBV6-3 and J usage is TRBJ1-3; a weak D match, TRBD1 (6 bases). Germline loops: CDR1 MNHEY, CDR2 SVGEGT. Trimming left V 7 bases short and J 0 bases short, with 13 bases between. The length of the CDR3 is 15 residues. DNA of the CDR3: TGTGCCAGCACCCCCGGGGGGCACTCTGGAAACACCATATATTTT. Its protein product is CASTPGGHSGNTIYF.

This rearrangement joins TRBV2 to TRBJ1-3, with unresolved D. Germline values: CDR1 SNHLY, CDR2 FYNNEI. The CDR3 spans 15 residues. The V end lost 4 bases, the J end lost 0 bases, and 10 bases lay between the germline ends. The CDR3, as DNA: TGTGCCAGCAGTGGAGCAGGAGGCTCTGGAAACACCATATATTTT. Translated, it gives CASSGAGGSGNTIYF.

This CDR3 is CASSRGRGEKLFF. The CDR3 nucleotides read TGTGCCAGCAGCAGGGGGCGAGGTGAAAAACTGTTTTTT. The chain employs TRBV6-2 or TRBV6-3 and TRBJ1-4; 8 bases align to TRBD1. Germline CDR1 MNHEY, CDR2 SVGEGT. The CDR3 is 13 amino acids. Trimming at V came to 6 bases and at J to 7 bases, leaving 4 bases not matched to a gene.

V is TRBV28 and J is TRBJ1-6, with D perhaps matching TRBD1 (6 bases). The V gene lost 5 bases and the J gene lost 6 bases, with 14 bases spanning the gap. Germline-derived CDR1 and CDR2 are MDHEN and SYDVKM. The CDR3 sequence is 15 residues long. The CDR3 spells CASSQGQNSNSPLHF. The CDR3 nucleotides are TGTGCCAGCAGTCAAGGACAGAACTCTAATTCACCCCTCCACTTT.

The rearrangement joins TRBV15 to TRBJ2-3, with D maybe TRBD2 (5 bases). Germline-derived CDR1 and CDR2 are LNHNV and YYDKDF (reference sequence). The CDR3 sequence is 15 residues long. V shed 4 bases and J shed 0 bases, with 11 bases lying between them. CDR3 protein: CATSTKRVSTDTQYF. The CDR3 region has the DNA TGTGCCACCAGCACGAAGAGGGTTAGCACAGATACGCAGTATTTT.

The chain has TRBV6-5 and TRBJ1-1, with 7 bases that match TRBD1. The V segment lost 5 bases and the J segment 5 bases; nucleotides outside the gene matches: 11. The CDR3 covers 15 residues. Germline values: CDR1 MNHEY, CDR2 SVGAGI. CDR3 nucleotides: TGTGCCAGCAGTACAGGGGAAAGTGGGATGACTGAAGCTTTCTTT. As protein: CASSTGESGMTEAFF.

V usage is TRBV12-3 or TRBV12-4 and J usage is TRBJ2-7; 7 positions match TRBD2. Trimming cost V 6 bases and J 5 bases; bases outside gene matches: 7. CDR3 length equals 13 residues. CDR3 in DNA: TGTGCCAGCAGACTAGGGAGGGCCAACGAGCAGTACTTC. Protein sequence: CASRLGRANEQYF.